Each of the 25 T cell receptor beta chains below was sequenced from the same sample in a study of T-cell memory formation after mild COVID-19 (dated by TCRdb to the early 2020s). Library generation was performed with 5' RACE. TCRdb shows the sequencer as Illumina NovaSeq 6000. In TCRdb, the public reads were trimmed at Q25 with fastp and aligned with MiXCR, with productive beta chains retained. Each CDR3 protein appears once, grouped with its most common genes and DNA. In all, the sample holds fewer than 550,000 distinct CDR3 sequences, and 20% of those were seen once. In total, the top ten clones hold 7.5% to 9.5% of the sample. Sequences were obtained from PBMCs or a T cell subset sorted from them (not recorded which). The receptors here all came from an adult woman who had mild COVID-19 (a few samples of this study predate the infection). The sample titles of this study are shuffled in the database, so cell type and time point are left out; the donor was told from shared clones.

This clonotype was seen more than once but under ten times. The J gene is TRBJ2-3, the V gene TRBV4-3, with a tentative D call TRBD2 (6 bases). With 4 bases removed from V and 2 bases from J, the gap between germline ends came to 7 bases. Germline V CDR1 and CDR2: LGHNA, YSLEER. This CDR3 comprises 13 residues. The CDR3 DNA sequence: TGCGCCAGCAGCCGGGGACTCACAGATACGCAGTATTTT. As protein: CASSRGLTDTQYF.

This clonotype was recorded at least ten times. The DNA of the CDR3 is TGTGCCAGCAGCGTAGCAGGGGGTGGTAGCGGTGAACTCTACAATGAGCAGTTCTTC. It is translated as CASSVAGGGSGELYNEQFF. The V gene is TRBV9, the J gene TRBJ2-1, with D maybe TRBD1 (7 bases). The CDR3 extends over 19 amino acids. The V and J ends lost 0 bases and 3 bases respectively, with 22 bases between them. Germline assignment: CDR1 SGDLS and CDR2 YYNGEE. Filled out from reference TRBV9 and TRBJ2-1, the complete variable domain reads DSGVTQTPKHLITATGQRVTLRCSPRSGDLSVYWYQQSLDQGLQFLIQYYNGEERAKGNILERFSAQQFPDLHSELNLSSLELGDSALYFCASSVAGGGSGELYNEQFFGPGTRLTVL.

The chain uses TRBV7-3 and TRBJ2-1, with D unresolved. Germline loops: CDR1 SGHTA, CDR2 FQGTGA. The germline V and J ends were trimmed by 1 base and 9 bases, with 7 bases remaining between them. The CDR3 is 12 amino acids. CDR3 DNA sequence: TGTGCCAGCAGCTTAAAAAAGATTGAGCAGTTCTTC. Translating it yields CASSLKKIEQFF.

This clonotype was seen a few times. This chain links TRBV29-1 with TRBJ2-1; 8 nucleotides agree with TRBD1. Per germline, CDR1 SQVTM and CDR2 ANQGSEA. The CDR3 contains 12 residues. V shed 7 bases, J shed 7 bases, and the junction held 6 bases outside the gene matches. The CDR3 loop is CSASRDRNEQFF. The CDR3 nucleotides read TGCAGCGCGTCCCGGGACAGGAATGAGCAGTTCTTC.

The table lists this clonotype with a few counts. The gene calls are TRBV5-1 and TRBJ1-1, with D unclear. The CDR3 spans 13 residues. Trimming removed 0 bases from V and 6 bases from J, with 9 bases in between. Germline V gene sequence: CDR1 SGHRS, CDR2 YFSETQ. CDR3 amino acids: CASSLVAGAEAFF. The CDR3, as DNA: TGCGCCAGCAGCTTGGTGGCGGGAGCTGAAGCTTTCTTT.

The chain links TRBV12-3 or TRBV12-4 to TRBJ2-3; 10 bases match TRBD2. Losses at the gene ends were 6 bases for V and 4 bases for J; bases not matched to a gene: 7. The CDR3 is 15 amino acids. In DNA, the CDR3 is TGTGCCAGCAGCTTTAAGCGGGGGGGATCAGATACGCAGTATTTT. It yields the protein CASSFKRGGSDTQYF.

The rearrangement links TRBV15 to TRBJ1-1; D gene ambiguous. Germline V gives CDR1 LNHNV, CDR2 YYDKDF (reference sequence). With 0 bases removed from V and 1 base from J, the gap between germline ends came to 9 bases. The CDR3 spans 15 residues. DNA for the CDR3: TGTGCCACCAGCAGAGATAAGGTTGGGAACACTGAAGCTTTCTTT. Translation gives CATSRDKVGNTEAFF.

The chain carries TRBV7-9 and TRBJ1-1; D is possibly TRBD1 (6 bases). Trimming shortened V by 2 bases and J by 1 base, and 14 bases separated the two germline ends. Germline V gene lookup returns CDR1 SEHNR and CDR2 FQNEAQ (reference sequence). CDR3 length: 16 residues. The DNA for the CDR3 is TGTGCCAGCAGCTTATCCTCGACAGGACCGAACACTGAAGCTTTCTTT. Amino acid sequence: CASSLSSTGPNTEAFF.

Only a few counts were recorded for this clonotype. The chain carries TRBV20-1 and TRBJ1-2, with D unclear. V lost 1 base and J lost 4, with 10 bases in between. The germline V gene encodes CDR1 DFQATT and CDR2 SNEGSKA (reference sequence). This CDR3 has 13 residues. As DNA, the CDR3 is TGCAGTGCTAGAGTACCGGAAACCTATGGCTACACCTTC. Translation: CSARVPETYGYTF.

This clonotype has more than one count but fewer than ten. The rearrangement uses TRBV5-1 and TRBJ1-1; the match to TRBD1 covers 11 bases. J lost 10 bases, V lost 4 bases, and 15 bases had no gene match. CDR1 is SGHRS and CDR2 is YFSETQ in the germline V gene. This CDR3 spans 16 amino acids. The CDR3 DNA follows: TGCGCCAGCAGCCTGGACAGGGGGCAAAGGCGGTCTGGAGCTTTCTTT. Residues: CASSLDRGQRRSGAFF.

This clonotype was observed a handful of times. This chain connects TRBV29-1 to TRBJ2-7; 8 nucleotides agree with TRBD2. V lost 3 bases and J lost 3; bases outside the gene matches: 7. The CDR3 runs to 14 residues. Germline values: CDR1 SQVTM, CDR2 ANQGSEA. DNA of the CDR3: TGCAGCGTTGAGGTGGCGGGAGGTAACTACGAGCAGTACTTC. This sequence encodes CSVEVAGGNYEQYF.

This chain links TRBV12-3 or TRBV12-4 with TRBJ2-1, with TRBD1 identical over 7 bases. V trimming: 4 bases; J trimming: 2 bases; junction bases outside the gene matches: 8. The CDR3 has 16 amino acids. The CDR3: CASSSGDRPTYNEQFF. Written as DNA, the CDR3 is TGTGCCAGCAGTTCAGGGGACAGACCCACCTACAATGAGCAGTTCTTC.

The chain combines TRBV5-1 with TRBJ2-5; TRBD2 might be the D (6 bases). V lost 0 bases, J lost 2 bases, and 14 bases lay in between. The CDR3 is 16 amino acids. Germline CDR1 and CDR2: SGHRS and YFSETQ. CDR3 sequence: CASSLVVWGGQETQYF. For the CDR3, the DNA is TGCGCCAGCAGCTTGGTGGTCTGGGGAGGTCAAGAGACCCAGTACTTC.

This clonotype came up a few times. J is TRBJ2-1 and V is TRBV6-5, with a weak D call TRBD1 (5 bases). Germline V gives CDR1 MNHEY, CDR2 SVGAGI. The CDR3 runs to 11 residues. The V end was cut by 6 bases, the J end by 10 bases, with 10 bases between. The CDR3 reads CASSPGWEQFF. The CDR3 DNA reads as TGTGCCAGCAGCCCAGGGTGGGAGCAGTTCTTC.

V gene TRBV4-3 combines with J gene TRBJ2-5; perhaps TRBD2 as D (6 bases). The CDR3 runs 12 residues. V gave up 0 bases and J gave up 7 bases, with 6 bases separating them. Germline-derived CDR1 and CDR2 are LGHNA and YSLEER. This CDR3 reads CASSQEGGTQYF. The CDR3 DNA reads as TGCGCCAGCAGCCAAGAGGGAGGGACCCAGTACTTC.

J is TRBJ1-1 and V is TRBV15; TRBD1 matches 8 bases. With V trimmed by 3 bases and J by 1 base, 7 bases remained unmatched. CDR3 size: 16 residues. Germline CDR1 and CDR2: LNHNV and YYDKDF (reference sequence). CDR3 nucleotide sequence: TGTGCCACCAGCAGGAGTCCCGGGACAGGGAACACTGAAGCTTTCTTT. Protein sequence: CATSRSPGTGNTEAFF.

A few counts support this clonotype. V usage is TRBV7-2 and J usage is TRBJ1-2; D call uncertain. CDR3 size: 12 residues. V was shortened by 4 bases and J by 7 bases, with 10 bases between the two germline ends. Per the germline V gene, CDR1 is SGHTA and CDR2 is FQGNSA. The CDR3, as DNA: TGTGCCAGCAGCTCGCTGGGGTTTGGCTACACCTTC. Its translation is CASSSLGFGYTF.

This clonotype showed up just a few times. This chain links TRBV7-3 with TRBJ1-5; maybe TRBD1 (5 bases). The CDR3 is 17 residues long. Germline assignment: CDR1 SGHTA and CDR2 FQGTGA. V lost 6 bases and J 4 bases, leaving 22 bases between the germline ends. The CDR3 nucleotides read TGTGCCAGCAGGGATAGGTACCGACAGAGAACTAATCAGCCCCAGCATTTT. Protein: CASRDRYRQRTNQPQHF.

This clonotype was seen at least ten times. This chain uses TRBV15 with TRBJ2-1, with 8 positions matching TRBD2. CDR1 is LNHNV and CDR2 is YYDKDF in the germline V gene (reference sequence). CDR3 length: 16 residues. J gave up 4 bases and V 1 base, and 6 bases lay outside the gene matches. The CDR3 bases are TGTGCCACCAGCAGAGCCAGCGGGAGCACGTACAATGAGCAGTTCTTC. It specifies CATSRASGSTYNEQFF.

Ten or more counts support this clonotype. The chain has TRBV5-1 and TRBJ2-1; D possibly corresponds to TRBD1 (6 bases). The CDR3 is 14 amino acids. Per germline, CDR1 SGHRS and CDR2 YFSETQ. Trimming removed 0 bases from V and 6 bases from J, with 10 bases in between. CDR3 amino acids: CASSLVTGRNEQFF. Here the CDR3 DNA reads TGCGCCAGCAGCTTGGTGACAGGCCGCAATGAGCAGTTCTTC.

The CDR3 nucleotides are TGTGCCATCGCGGGTAACACAGATACGCAGTATTTT. This translates into CAIAGNTDTQYF. The chain couples TRBV10-3 to TRBJ2-3, with D perhaps matching TRBD2 (5 bases). Germline V gives CDR1 ENHRY, CDR2 SYGVKD. V was pared by 8 bases and J by 2 bases, with 8 bases between. There are 12 residues in the CDR3.

The sample holds a few counts of this clonotype. The genes are TRBV29-1 and TRBJ2-3, with D possibly being TRBD1 or TRBD2 (6 bases each). V was pared by 4 bases and J by 6 bases, with 11 bases between. Germline CDR1 and CDR2: SQVTM and ANQGSEA. This CDR3 has 12 residues. The CDR3: CSVVQGRDTQYF. The CDR3 DNA follows: TGCAGCGTTGTTCAGGGGAGGGATACGCAGTATTTT.

This clonotype was detected a few times. This chain joins TRBV23-1 and TRBJ2-5; D possibly corresponds to TRBD1 (5 bases). TRBV23-1 is an ORF, and what it does is uncertain. Between the trimmed V and J ends, which lost 0 bases and 5 bases, there was a span of 10 bases. This CDR3 is built from 14 residues. The CDR3 reads CASSQSRVRETQYF. As DNA, the CDR3 is TGCGCCAGCAGTCAATCCAGGGTTCGGGAGACCCAGTACTTC.

V gene TRBV12-3 or TRBV12-4 combines with J gene TRBJ2-7; D remains ambiguous. The germline V and J ends were trimmed by 2 bases and 5 bases, with 10 bases remaining between them. The CDR3 runs to 13 residues. Here the CDR3 DNA reads TGTGCCAGCAGTTTAATTGGGGTCCACGAGCAGTACTTC. As protein: CASSLIGVHEQYF.

The chain links TRBV4-2 to TRBJ1-2; 9 bases are a match to TRBD1. The CDR3 is 15 amino acids. Germline trimming cut 3 bases from V and 4 bases from J; bases unmatched to any gene: 6. Germline V gene sequence: CDR1 LGHNA, CDR2 YNFKEQ. CDR3 nucleotide sequence: TGTGCCAGCAGCCAGGAACAGGGGGCGAGCTATGGCTACACCTTC. Its translation: CASSQEQGASYGYTF.